These 4 T cell receptor beta chains came from one sample sequenced in a study of beta chain features in type 1 diabetes. Expressed TCRB transcripts got sequenced, as all isolated RNA was reverse transcribed. Assay used: immunoSEQ multiplex PCR; TCRdb lists only in-frame clones, some missing. The data show over 120,000 clones, 9.2% seen once. Sequencing was carried out using central memory CD4+ T cells from blood. The source is a man aged 18 to 29 in good health.

V and J are TRBV27 and TRBJ2-1, with TRBD1 matching 7 bases. Germline-derived CDR1 and CDR2 are MNHEY and SMNVEV (reference sequence). V shed 2 bases, J shed 3 bases, and the junction held 4 bases outside the gene matches. The CDR3 runs to 15 residues. The CDR3 here is CASSLRSGGYNEQFF. The CDR3 DNA follows: TGTGCCAGCAGTTTAAGGTCAGGGGGCTACAATGAGCAGTTCTTC.

V is TRBV30 and J is TRBJ2-3, with 10 bases fitting TRBD2. This CDR3 has 15 residues. CDR1 and CDR2 (germline): GTSNPN, SVGIG (reference sequence). V trimming: 2 bases; J trimming: 7 bases; junction bases outside the gene matches: 9. The CDR3 protein is CAWSTWASGGYTQYF. The CDR3, as DNA: TGTGCCTGGAGTACCTGGGCTAGCGGGGGCTATACGCAGTATTTT.

This clone was seen a handful of times. The chain couples TRBV5-1 to TRBJ1-1; D not resolved. CDR3 length: 15 amino acids. V dropped 0 bases and J dropped 1 base, with 10 bases sitting between them. Germline CDR1 SGHRS, CDR2 YFSETQ. CDR3 in amino acids: CASSLGGEWNTEAFF. Written as DNA, the CDR3 is TGCGCCAGCAGCTTGGGCGGAGAATGGAACACTGAAGCTTTCTTT.

This clone has only a few counts. The chain recombines TRBV19 with TRBJ2-6; 8 nucleotides match TRBD1. J was trimmed by 0 bases and V by 7 bases; bases with no gene match: 5. CDR1 LNHDA and CDR2 SQIVND come from the germline V gene (reference sequence). The CDR3 has 16 residues. CDR3 coding DNA: TGTGCCAGTAAGGACAGGGCTAGCTCTGGGGCCAACGTCCTGACTTTC. Translation: CASKDRASSGANVLTF.